These 13 T cell receptor beta chains were all obtained from the same sample, sequenced in a study of response to subunit inactivated influenza vaccine. TCRdb reanalysed the RT-PCR reads using MiXCR and keeps one entry per CDR3 protein. The sample includes 650,000 to 700,000 distinct CDR3 sequences, about 15% of them seen just once. The material sequenced was PBMCs from blood, taken 11 to 12 days after vaccination. The origin of the receptors is a man in his fifties who received an inactivated influenza vaccine.

This chain links TRBV29-1 with TRBJ2-7, with D perhaps TRBD1 (5 bases). V was clipped by 6 bases and J by 2 bases, with 11 bases between them. The CDR3 consists of 12 residues. CDR1 and CDR2 (germline): SQVTM, ANQGSEA. CDR3 nucleotide sequence: TGCAGCGTCATAAGGGGTACCTACGAGCAGTACTTC. It translates to CSVIRGTYEQYF.

A few counts support this clonotype. The chain is built from TRBV11-1 and TRBJ2-5; tentatively, D is TRBD1 or TRBD2 (5 bases each). Germline assignment: CDR1 SGHAT and CDR2 FQDESV (reference sequence). The germline V and J ends were trimmed by 6 bases and 2 bases, with 16 bases remaining between them. The CDR3 totals 15 residues. The CDR3 protein is CASSSLVGRQETQYF. CDR3 in DNA: TGTGCCAGCAGTTCCCTAGTGGGACGGCAAGAGACCCAGTACTTC.

The CDR3 spells CASSPLFDPYEQYF. The CDR3 DNA is TGTGCCAGCAGCCCCCTTTTCGATCCCTACGAGCAGTACTTC. J is TRBJ2-7 and V is TRBV16; D unresolved. From germline, CDR1 is KGHSY and CDR2 FQNENV. The length of the CDR3 is 14 residues. V was pared by 4 bases and J by 2 bases, with 12 bases between.

This clonotype was counted between two and nine times. The chain uses TRBV20-1 and TRBJ1-5; D is unclear. Trimming left V 3 bases short and J 3 bases short, with 9 bases between. The germline V gene has CDR1 DFQATT and CDR2 SNEGSKA (reference sequence). The CDR3 covers 13 residues. The CDR3 loop reads CSASLSFNQPQHF. For the CDR3, the DNA is TGCAGTGCTAGTCTCAGCTTCAATCAGCCCCAGCATTTT.

About this clonotype itself: This could be a read error, since a much larger clone is one nucleotide away. The chain carries TRBV28 and TRBJ2-7; 13 bases match TRBD2. The germline gives CDR1 MDHEN, CDR2 SYDVKM. The CDR3 contains 15 residues. The J segment lost 2 bases and the V segment lost 3 bases, leaving 1 base of the junction unmatched. The CDR3 reads CASSFGLAGAYEQYF. Written as DNA, the CDR3 is TGTGCCAGCAGTTTCGGACTAGCGGGGGCCTACGAGCAGTACTTC.

This clonotype was detected a few times. This chain uses TRBV11-2 with TRBJ2-1; 11 nucleotides agree with TRBD2. The CDR3 consists of 16 residues. Germline CDR1 reads SGHAT; CDR2 reads FQNNGV. Losses at the gene ends were 3 bases for V and 6 bases for J; bases not matched to a gene: 7. CDR3 protein: CASSFTSGRLSNEQFF. The CDR3 DNA sequence: TGTGCCAGCAGCTTTACTAGCGGGAGACTCTCCAATGAGCAGTTCTTC.

This clonotype was seen a handful of times. The rearrangement links TRBV28 to TRBJ2-5; unclear D gene. Germline V gives CDR1 MDHEN, CDR2 SYDVKM. Between the trimmed V and J ends, which lost 4 bases and 4 bases, there was a span of 10 bases. The CDR3 has 13 residues. The DNA of the CDR3 is TGTGCCAGCAGTTCATTCGGAGCAGAGACCCAGTACTTC. It codes for CASSSFGAETQYF.

V usage is TRBV29-1 and J usage is TRBJ1-1, with D unresolved. CDR3 length: 13 amino acids. Germline CDR1 SQVTM, CDR2 ANQGSEA. V lost 7 bases to trimming and J lost 1 base, with 13 bases between them. CDR3 amino acids: CSAERMANTEAFF. The CDR3 nucleotides read TGCAGCGCAGAAAGGATGGCGAACACTGAAGCTTTCTTT.

This clonotype was seen a few times. J is TRBJ2-3 and V is TRBV9; TRBD2 agrees at 8 bases. V was pared by 1 base and J by 3 bases, with 1 base of the junction left unmatched. CDR1 SGDLS and CDR2 YYNGEE come from the germline V gene. The CDR3 has 14 amino acids. The CDR3 here is CASSVSGGTDTQYF. CDR3 DNA sequence: TGTGCCAGCAGCGTAAGCGGGGGTACAGATACGCAGTATTTT. The full variable domain, in which reference TRBV9 and TRBJ2-3 provide the parts outside the CDR3, is DSGVTQTPKHLITATGQRVTLRCSPRSGDLSVYWYQQSLDQGLQFLIQYYNGEERAKGNILERFSAQQFPDLHSELNLSSLELGDSALYFCASSVSGGTDTQYFGPGTRLTVL.

The gene calls are TRBV6-1 and TRBJ2-3, with TRBD2 identical over 7 bases. The length of the CDR3 is 20 residues. Germline V lookup: CDR1 MNHNS, CDR2 SASEGT. V was pared by 0 bases and J by 2 bases, with 17 bases of the junction left unmatched. CDR3 sequence: CASSEAERGRPVRHTDTQYF. Written as DNA, the CDR3 is TGTGCCAGCAGTGAAGCGGAGCGGGGCCGCCCCGTTCGCCACACAGATACGCAGTATTTT.

This rearrangement joins TRBV2 to TRBJ1-4; maybe TRBD1 (5 bases). There are 15 residues in the CDR3. The V gene's germline CDR1 is SNHLY and CDR2 FYNNEI. With 7 bases removed from V and 8 bases from J, the gap between germline ends came to 20 bases. DNA of the CDR3: TGTGCCAGCAAGCCCGGAGGGTTGTCAGGGGAAAAACTGTTTTTT. It specifies CASKPGGLSGEKLFF. The full variable domain, its missing parts supplied by reference TRBV2 and TRBJ1-4, is EPEVTQTPSHQVTQMGQEVILRCVPISNHLYFYWYRQILGQKVEFLVSFYNNEISEKSEIFDDQFSVERPDGSNFTLKIRSTKLEDSAMYFCASKPGGLSGEKLFFGSGTQLSVL.

CDR3 residues: CASSAAYYEQYF. CDR3 nucleotide sequence: TGTGCCAGCAGTGCGGCCTACTACGAGCAGTACTTC. The gene calls are TRBV6-1 and TRBJ2-7; D unclear. The CDR3 is 12 residues long. Germline-derived CDR1 and CDR2 are MNHNS and SASEGT. The ends were cut back, 4 bases at V and 3 bases at J, with 7 bases in the middle.

The chain recombines TRBV28 with TRBJ2-1, with 14 bases lining up with TRBD2. The CDR3 extends over 17 amino acids. The junction had 5 bases not matched to a gene; V was cut back by 5 bases and J by 2 bases. Germline assignment: CDR1 MDHEN and CDR2 SYDVKM. The DNA for the CDR3 is TGTGCCAGCAGTCTCGCGGGACTAGCGGGGGCCTACAATGAGCAGTTCTTC. Protein product: CASSLAGLAGAYNEQFF.